This T cell receptor beta chain was identified in a study of T cell repertoires in cytomegalovirus infection. Turning to the study itself: Both a matching HLA type and CMV infection were indicated by public TCR beta signatures. Overall study results and limits: Ex vivo, HLA-C-restricted CMV-specific TCR beta clonotypes prevailed over the rest of the response. The cumulative frequency of public TCR beta families identified carriers of CMV plus the relevant HLA.

TCRdb passed the reads through MiXCR, listing each CDR3 protein once. There are about 480,000 distinct CDR3 sequences in the sample; around 30% occur only once, and 15% to 20% lies in the top ten. The CDR3 has 16 residues. V was pared by 4 bases and J by 6 bases, with 14 bases of the junction left unmatched. The V gene's germline CDR1 is MNHEY and CDR2 SVGEGT. Comment on this clonotype: Its target is unknown.

The V gene is TRBV6-2 or TRBV6-3, the J gene TRBJ1-2; TRBD1 agrees at 7 bases. This receptor was taken from a human donor in good health (CMV status not recorded). Some clones in this sample may be carry-over from other donors' samples. The specimen comprised cultured PBMCs, sampled from culture after CMV antigen stimulation. In nucleotides, the CDR3 is TGTGCCAGCAGTTTGGGATACCGAGACAGGGAGGATGGCTACACCTTC. It yields the protein CASSLGYRDREDGYTF.